This T cell receptor beta chain was retrieved from a study of radiation and T cells in renal cell carcinoma. This table comes from immunoSEQ multiplex PCR, and its TCRdb copy is limited to in-frame clones, with some not included. The repertoire includes around 64,000 clones, 78% of them detected once, and 7.3% sits in the top ten. Sample time point: baseline pretreatment blood. Treatment denoted: 15 Gy SBRT to primary tumor, nephrectomy 4 weeks later. Blood was sampled at baseline, 2 weeks and 4 weeks after SBRT. This clone has a single count. Trimming took 6 bases from V and 1 from J, leaving 11 bases between them. The CDR3 contains 14 residues. Germline V gives CDR1 SGHNT, CDR2 YYREEE (reference sequence).

Sample: blood, taken from a patient whose treatment included radiotherapy and nephrectomy. The TCR originated in a man in his 60s with renal cell carcinoma. The chain carries TRBV5-4 and TRBJ2-1; D perhaps matches TRBD1 (5 bases). CDR3 DNA: TGTGCCAGCACAAAAGGGGATTCCTACAATGAGCAGTTCTTC. The encoded protein is CASTKGDSYNEQFF.